This entry lists 13 T cell receptor beta chains sequenced from one sample in a study of OX40 agonist ivuxolimab in advanced cancers. Repertoires were generated with immunoSEQ multiplex PCR, while TCRdb's copy carries only in-frame clones and drops some. In the table there are approximately 77,000 clones, around four fifths of which are singletons. Sample: CD4+ or CD8+ T cells sorted from blood, taken in a trial of the OX40 agonist ivuxolimab. These receptors all stem from an adult with an advanced solid tumor such as melanoma, head and neck, liver or kidney cancer.

The chain employs TRBV9 and TRBJ1-6; D is ambiguous. CDR1 and CDR2 from the germline V gene are SGDLS and YYNGEE. V was trimmed by 1 base and J by 8 bases, leaving 13 bases between them. This CDR3 has 15 amino acids. The CDR3 coding sequence is TGTGCCAGCAGCGTATCAGCGGGTGGTGATTCACCCCTCCACTTT. Translation gives CASSVSAGGDSPLHF.

This clone was seen just once. The chain is built from TRBV7-2 and TRBJ2-5; D is unresolved. Germline V lookup: CDR1 SGHTA, CDR2 FQGNSA. The CDR3 covers 12 residues. Trimming shortened V by 4 bases and J by 2 bases, and 5 bases separated the two germline ends. The DNA of the CDR3 is TGTGCCAGCAGCTCCCAACAAGAGACCCAGTACTTC. Protein product: CASSSQQETQYF.

This chain uses TRBV7-2 with TRBJ2-7; D perhaps matches TRBD2 (6 bases). Deletions cut 3 bases from V and 0 bases from J, with 21 bases between. The CDR3 loop spans 18 amino acids. CDR1 is SGHTA and CDR2 is FQGNSA in the germline V gene. The CDR3: CASSFALPLATSSYEQYF. CDR3 sequence (DNA): TGTGCCAGCAGCTTCGCCTTGCCCTTAGCGACTAGCTCCTACGAGCAGTACTTC.

The chain carries TRBV7-2 and TRBJ2-7; D perhaps matches TRBD2 (6 bases). Germline V gene data show CDR1 as SGHTA and CDR2 as FQGNSA. The CDR3 consists of 13 residues. Trimming cost V 4 bases and J 3 bases, with 10 bases left between them. The CDR3 sequence: CASSSARGYEQYF. CDR3 nucleotide sequence: TGTGCCAGCAGCTCAGCGCGGGGCTACGAGCAGTACTTC.

J is TRBJ2-7 and V is TRBV5-1; D ambiguous. Germline values: CDR1 SGHRS, CDR2 YFSETQ. This CDR3 region has 16 residues. The V end was cut by 0 bases, the J end by 2 bases, with 15 bases between. The CDR3 nucleotides are TGCGCCAGCAGCTTGGAAACTCTTTTACCCCCCTACGAGCAGTACTTC. Protein: CASSLETLLPPYEQYF.

Only a few counts were recorded for this clone. This chain uses TRBV7-9 with TRBJ2-1; D ambiguous. This CDR3 has 13 amino acids. Germline lookup yields CDR1 SEHNR and CDR2 FQNEAQ (reference sequence). Deletions cut 6 bases from V and 1 base from J, with 7 bases between. The CDR3 sequence: CASSQDSYNEQFF. CDR3 DNA sequence: TGTGCCAGCAGTCAGGATTCCTACAATGAGCAGTTCTTC.

The chain employs TRBV9 and TRBJ2-2; tentative D call: TRBD1 (5 bases). CDR3 size: 16 residues. Germline V CDR1 and CDR2: SGDLS, YYNGEE. Trimming took 1 base from V and 6 from J, leaving 16 bases between them. The CDR3 DNA is TGTGCCAGCAGCGTAAATTTCGGACATTTCCCCGGGGAGCTGTTTTTT. Translation: CASSVNFGHFPGELFF.

This clone showed up just once. This chain uses TRBV7-8 with TRBJ1-2, with a possible D match to TRBD1 (6 bases). Germline V lookup: CDR1 SGHVS, CDR2 FQNEAQ. V was shortened by 3 bases and J by 4 bases, with 12 bases between the two germline ends. The length of the CDR3 is 14 residues. The CDR3 reads CASSLTGSAYGYTF. In DNA, the CDR3 is TGTGCCAGCAGCTTGACAGGTTCTGCCTATGGCTACACCTTC.

This clone showed up just a few times. The V call is TRBV18, the J call TRBJ2-1; 10 bases are a match to TRBD2. This CDR3 region has 16 residues. Unmatched junction bases numbered 12, after V lost 6 bases and J lost 7 bases. Germline CDR1 KGHSH, CDR2 LQKENI. This CDR3 reads CASSTSGGGAANEQFF. The CDR3 DNA follows: TGTGCCAGCTCTACCAGCGGGGGGGGAGCCGCGAATGAGCAGTTCTTC.

This clone was counted once. CDR3 DNA: TGCGCCACCTTGAGGGGTGAGCAGTTCTTC. Protein sequence: CATLRGEQFF. This rearrangement joins TRBV10-2 to TRBJ2-1, with D perhaps assigned TRBD1 or TRBD2 (5 bases each). Trimming took 10 bases from V and 9 from J, leaving 10 bases between them. The germline V gene encodes CDR1 WSHSY and CDR2 SAAADI. This CDR3 contains 10 residues.

The chain has TRBV7-9 and TRBJ1-5; 7 bases match TRBD1. Losses at the gene ends were 5 bases for V and 1 base for J; bases not matched to a gene: 2. Germline V gene lookup returns CDR1 SEHNR and CDR2 FQNEAQ (reference sequence). The CDR3 is made up of 14 amino acids. The CDR3 region is CASSKTGSNQPQHF. In DNA form, the CDR3 reads TGTGCCAGCAGCAAGACAGGGAGCAATCAGCCCCAGCATTTT. Full variable domain (outside the CDR3, taken from reference TRBV7-9 and TRBJ1-5): DTGVSQNPRHKITKRGQNVTFRCDPISEHNRLYWYRQTLGQGPEFLTYFQNEAQLEKSRLLSDRFSAERPKGSFSTLEIQRTEQGDSAMYLCASSKTGSNQPQHFGDGTRLSIL.

The V gene is TRBV14, the J gene TRBJ1-2; the D is unclear. Germline V lookup: CDR1 SGHDN, CDR2 FVKESK. The CDR3 has 12 amino acids. V shed 2 bases and J shed 2 bases, with 3 bases lying between them. CDR3 DNA: TGTGCCAGCAGCCAACAGAACTATGGCTACACCTTC. The encoded protein is CASSQQNYGYTF.

V usage is TRBV29-1 and J usage is TRBJ1-1; D may be TRBD1 (5 bases). The V end lost 4 bases, the J end lost 5 bases, and 14 bases lay between the germline ends. Germline V gene sequence: CDR1 SQVTM, CDR2 ANQGSEA. The CDR3 covers 13 residues. The CDR3 reads CSVVPDRSTEAFF. The DNA for the CDR3 is TGCAGCGTTGTTCCCGACAGATCGACTGAAGCTTTCTTT.